The source of this TCR beta chain is a study of T cells in Graves' hyperthyroidism and ophthalmopathy. Authors of the study amplified TCR beta CDR3 regions from RNA transcripts. HTBI primers were employed in a first-round RT-PCR of the TCR CDR3. Each CDR3 protein gets one entry after TCRdb re-called the multiplex PCR reads with MiXCR. The table records 350,000 to 450,000 distinct CDR3 sequences, approximately 15% of them present only once. This clonotype was recorded a few times. J lost 6 bases, V lost 4 bases, and 8 bases had no gene match. From germline, CDR1 is LNHDA and CDR2 SQIVND (reference sequence). The CDR3 has 14 residues.

The chain carries TRBV19 and TRBJ1-1, with 7 bases matching TRBD1. This sequence was found in an older woman with Graves' hyperthyroidism. Sequenced input: blood. CDR3 sequence (DNA): TGTGCCAGTAGTACGAACAGGGGCGGGCCTGAAGCTTTCTTT. Protein product: CASSTNRGGPEAFF.